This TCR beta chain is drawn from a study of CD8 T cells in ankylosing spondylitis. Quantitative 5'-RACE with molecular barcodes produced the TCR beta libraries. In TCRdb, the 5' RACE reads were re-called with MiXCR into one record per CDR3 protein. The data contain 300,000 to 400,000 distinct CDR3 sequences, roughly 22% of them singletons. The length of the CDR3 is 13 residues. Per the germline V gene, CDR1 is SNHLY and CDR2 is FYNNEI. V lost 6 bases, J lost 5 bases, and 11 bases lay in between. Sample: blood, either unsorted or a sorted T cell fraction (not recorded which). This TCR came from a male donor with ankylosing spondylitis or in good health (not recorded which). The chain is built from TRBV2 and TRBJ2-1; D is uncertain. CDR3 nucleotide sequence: TGTGCCAGCAGCCCTGACGGAAACAATGAGCAGTTCTTC. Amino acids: CASSPDGNNEQFF.